The 24 T cell receptor beta chains listed next were all sequenced from one sample in a study of T cell changes during pregnancy in multiple sclerosis. Assay: immunoSEQ multiplex PCR; the TCRdb copy retains only in-frame clones and omits some. The table includes about 53,000 clones, around nine tenths detected once. This material consisted of CD8+ T cells from peripheral blood mononuclear cells, taken before pregnancy. The source is a female donor with multiple sclerosis, enrolled in a pregnancy study.

The rearrangement links TRBV4-1 to TRBJ1-1; 10 bases align to TRBD1. The J segment lost 2 bases and the V segment lost 1 base, leaving 7 bases of the junction unmatched. This CDR3 region has 17 residues. In germline, CDR1 is MGHRA, CDR2 YSYEKL. The CDR3: CASSQVTTGGSNTEAFF. For the CDR3, the DNA is TGCGCCAGCAGCCAAGTGACGACAGGGGGCAGTAACACTGAAGCTTTCTTT.

CDR3 DNA sequence: TGTGCCAGCAGTGGGACAGAGTATAGCAATCAGCCCCAGCATTTT. Protein sequence: CASSGTEYSNQPQHF. The chain combines TRBV2 with TRBJ1-5; tentative D call: TRBD1 (6 bases). The CDR3 extends over 15 amino acids. Germline CDR1 and CDR2: SNHLY and FYNNEI. The V gene lost 4 bases and the J gene lost 0 bases, with 10 bases spanning the gap.

This clone was seen only once. The chain recombines TRBV5-5 with TRBJ1-2; TRBD1 is a possible D gene (6 bases). Trimming took off 6 bases at V and 4 bases at J, with 13 bases between the two ends. The CDR3 is 13 amino acids. In germline, CDR1 is SGHKS, CDR2 YYEKEE (reference sequence). The CDR3 bases are TGTGCCAGCACCGCAGGACAGCCCTATGGCTACACCTTC. This codes for CASTAGQPYGYTF.

The V and J genes are TRBV4-2 and TRBJ2-3, with D unresolved. Germline lookup yields CDR1 LGHNA and CDR2 YNFKEQ. The CDR3 totals 16 residues. V lost 8 bases and J lost 1, with 19 bases in between. In DNA form, the CDR3 reads TGTGCCAGCGAGCCGACCGACTGGAAACGCACAGATACGCAGTATTTT. Encoded protein: CASEPTDWKRTDTQYF.

This rearrangement joins TRBV29-1 to TRBJ2-1, with TRBD2 matching 9 bases. The CDR3 is 14 amino acids. The J segment lost 8 bases and the V segment lost 8 bases, leaving 13 bases of the junction unmatched. Germline V CDR1 and CDR2: SQVTM, ANQGSEA. CDR3 in amino acids: CSHRSAGGGDEQFF. DNA for the CDR3: TGCAGCCATCGGTCAGCGGGGGGCGGGGATGAGCAGTTCTTC.

The J gene is TRBJ1-1, the V gene TRBV11-1, with D unclear. Germline V gene sequence: CDR1 SGHAT, CDR2 FQDESV (reference sequence). This CDR3 is 16 amino acids long. V was cut by 4 bases and J by 1 base, with 16 bases left in between. The CDR3 is CASSSAGVGPNTEAFF. The CDR3 region has the DNA TGTGCCAGCAGCTCCGCGGGAGTAGGGCCGAACACTGAAGCTTTCTTT.

This clone was seen just once. The J gene is TRBJ2-1, the V gene TRBV7-3; 10 nucleotides match TRBD2. The J segment lost 8 bases and the V segment lost 2 bases, leaving 3 bases of the junction unmatched. Per germline, CDR1 SGHTA and CDR2 FQGTGA. The CDR3 totals 14 residues. The DNA for the CDR3 is TGTGCCAGCAGCTTACTAGCGGGGGAGGATGAGCAGTTCTTC. This sequence encodes CASSLLAGEDEQFF.

This clone occurred once. The CDR3 loop is CASSQVGTGSYEQYF. For the CDR3, the DNA is TGTGCCAGCAGCCAAGTTGGGACAGGGTCCTACGAGCAGTACTTC. The chain employs TRBV14 and TRBJ2-7; TRBD1 matches at 9 bases. The CDR3 has 15 residues. Germline CDR1 is SGHDN and CDR2 is FVKESK. The V segment lost 1 base and the J segment 1 base; nucleotides outside the gene matches: 2.

This rearrangement joins TRBV5-6 to TRBJ2-7, with D unclear. Germline CDR1 SGHDT, CDR2 YYEEEE. This CDR3 has 16 residues. V lost 1 base and J lost 0, with 14 bases in between. Here the CDR3 DNA reads TGTGCCAGCAGCTTGATTCTCGGGTCCGACTCCTACGAGCAGTACTTC. Residues: CASSLILGSDSYEQYF.

The chain carries TRBV6-6 and TRBJ2-7; perhaps TRBD2 as D (6 bases). V shed 2 bases and J shed 3 bases, with 11 bases lying between them. The CDR3 is 14 amino acids. Germline V CDR1 and CDR2: MNHNY, SVGAGI (reference sequence). The CDR3 sequence: CASSYDTGGYEQYF. The CDR3 DNA sequence: TGTGCCAGCAGTTACGACACCGGGGGCTACGAGCAGTACTTC.

The chain joins TRBV9 to TRBJ2-1; TRBD2 matches at 12 bases. After removal of 4 bases from V and 10 bases from J, the junction contained 9 bases not matched to a gene. CDR1 is SGDLS and CDR2 is YYNGEE in the germline V gene. This CDR3 has 15 residues. The CDR3 DNA reads as TGTGCCAGCAGCCCTCCCGGACTAGCGGGGCAGGAGCAGTTCTTC. It translates to CASSPPGLAGQEQFF.

The chain has TRBV7-2 and TRBJ1-2; TRBD1 matches at 10 bases. There are 14 residues in the CDR3. J lost 8 bases, V lost 2 bases, and 5 bases had no gene match. Looked up from germline, CDR1 is SGHTA and CDR2 is FQGNSA. Here the CDR3 DNA reads TGTGCCAGCAGCTTAAGGGGGACAGGGGAGGGCTACACCTTC. This encodes CASSLRGTGEGYTF.

The J gene is TRBJ1-1, the V gene TRBV5-1; maybe TRBD1 (6 bases). Trimming shortened V by 0 bases and J by 6 bases, and 15 bases separated the two germline ends. The CDR3 spans 15 residues. In germline, CDR1 is SGHRS, CDR2 YFSETQ. For the CDR3, the DNA is TGCGCCAGCAGCTTGGACCCACAGGGTGTGCCTGAAGCTTTCTTT. The encoded protein is CASSLDPQGVPEAFF.

The V gene is TRBV27, the J gene TRBJ1-2; D gene ambiguous. The CDR3 contains 14 residues. The germline gives CDR1 MNHEY, CDR2 SMNVEV (reference sequence). The ends were cut back, 3 bases at V and 8 bases at J, with 16 bases in the middle. The CDR3 nucleotides read TGTGCCAGCAGTTTTGAACCCTCCCTAGAAGGCTACACCTTC. This codes for CASSFEPSLEGYTF.

The chain employs TRBV23-1 and TRBJ1-2; D is ambiguous. TRBV23-1 is an open reading frame whose function is uncertain. V was trimmed by 7 bases and J by 6 bases, leaving 18 bases between them. CDR3 length equals 14 residues. The CDR3 nucleotides read TGCGCCAGCACCCCCTCACTCAATTTTAATGGCTACACCTTC. It is translated as CASTPSLNFNGYTF.

The CDR3 here is CATSGDRGRAANQPQHF. CDR3 in DNA: TGTGCCACCAGCGGGGACAGGGGCCGAGCGGCCAATCAGCCCCAGCATTTT. The chain employs TRBV15 and TRBJ1-5; 10 bases map to TRBD1. Germline assignment: CDR1 LNHNV and CDR2 YYDKDF (reference sequence). The junction had 10 bases not matched to a gene; V was cut back by 5 bases and J by 3 bases. This CDR3 is 17 amino acids long.

The rearrangement uses TRBV7-2 and TRBJ1-1; 7 nucleotides line up with TRBD1. CDR1 is SGHTA and CDR2 is FQGNSA in the germline V gene. This CDR3 has 15 residues. The ends lost 1 base at V and 4 bases at J; junction bases unmatched: 6. Here the CDR3 DNA reads TGTGCCAGCAGCTTAGGTAGGGGGCTGCGCACTGAAGCTTTCTTT. Translation: CASSLGRGLRTEAFF.

V usage is TRBV27 and J usage is TRBJ2-7, with TRBD1 matching over 7 bases. In germline, CDR1 is MNHEY, CDR2 SMNVEV (reference sequence). This CDR3 has 12 amino acids. The trim removed 8 bases at V and 0 bases at J, leaving 1 base unmatched. This CDR3 is CASRDSSYEQYF. The CDR3 DNA reads TGTGCCAGCCGGGACAGCTCCTACGAGCAGTACTTC.

The rearrangement links TRBV7-2 to TRBJ2-2; 10 bases match TRBD2. J gave up 1 base and V 3 bases, and 5 bases lay outside the gene matches. The germline gives CDR1 SGHTA, CDR2 FQGNSA. There are 17 residues in the CDR3. The CDR3 is CASSFLAGGLNTGELFF. The CDR3 nucleotides read TGTGCCAGCAGCTTTTTAGCGGGGGGCTTGAACACCGGGGAGCTGTTTTTT. The whole variable domain, filled in from reference TRBV7-2 and TRBJ2-2, reads GAGVSQSPSNKVTEKGKDVELRCDPISGHTALYWYRQSLGQGLEFLIYFQGNSAPDKSGLPSDRFSAERTGGSVSTLTIQRTQQEDSAVYLCASSFLAGGLNTGELFFGEGSRLTVL.

The CDR3 region is CASSSGGVSYEQYF. In nucleotides, the CDR3 is TGCGCCAGCAGCTCAGGGGGCGTCTCCTACGAGCAGTACTTC. The V call is TRBV5-1, the J call TRBJ2-7; 8 bases are shared with TRBD1. The CDR3 sequence is 14 residues long. Trimming removed 3 bases from V and 0 bases from J; junction bases left unmatched: 2. Germline-derived CDR1 and CDR2 are SGHRS and YFSETQ.

The rearrangement joins TRBV6-4 to TRBJ2-2, with D tentatively TRBD1 (5 bases). Trimming cost V 2 bases and J 7 bases, with 20 bases left between them. CDR3 length: 17 amino acids. CDR1 MRHNA and CDR2 SNTAGT come from the germline V gene. The CDR3 loop reads CASSDQGSVGQIGELFF. CDR3 coding DNA: TGTGCCAGCAGTGACCAGGGTTCGGTTGGGCAGATCGGGGAGCTGTTTTTT.

The chain is built from TRBV6-6 and TRBJ1-5; D may be TRBD1 (6 bases). The CDR3 has 15 amino acids. The V end lost 11 bases, the J end lost 5 bases, and 22 bases lay between the germline ends. Germline V lookup: CDR1 MNHNY, CDR2 SVGAGI (reference sequence). The CDR3 nucleotides are TGTGCCGCGGTACAGGGCCTGGCTGTTTATCAGCCCCAGCATTTT. It yields the protein CAAVQGLAVYQPQHF.

The genes are TRBV5-1 and TRBJ2-3; 10 bases map to TRBD2. The germline gives CDR1 SGHRS, CDR2 YFSETQ. The CDR3 is 17 residues long. V dropped 1 base and J dropped 5; count of bases not matched to a gene: 10. CDR3 region: CASSLWLAGAEGDTQYF. The CDR3 nucleotides read TGCGCCAGCAGCTTGTGGCTAGCGGGGGCTGAGGGAGATACGCAGTATTTT.

This rearrangement joins TRBV6-5 to TRBJ2-2; perhaps TRBD1 as D (6 bases). V gave up 5 bases and J gave up 3 bases, with 13 bases separating them. The germline V gene has CDR1 MNHEY and CDR2 SVGAGI. This CDR3 comprises 15 residues. CDR3 bases: TGTGCCAGCAGTGCCGGGACAACGGACACCGGGGAGCTGTTTTTT. Amino acids: CASSAGTTDTGELFF.